This T cell receptor beta chain was documented in a study of OX40 agonist ivuxolimab in advanced cancers. V lost 0 bases and J lost 6, with 13 bases in between. Looked up from germline, CDR1 is SGHRS and CDR2 is YFSETQ. The CDR3 is made up of 15 amino acids. Sequenced by immunoSEQ multiplex PCR; TCRdb stores in-frame clones only, minus some. The repertoire holds approximately 67,000 clones, with about 85% as singletons. The V call is TRBV5-1, the J call TRBJ2-4; D could derive from TRBD1 or TRBD2 (5 bases each). The receptor's source is an adult with an advanced solid tumor such as melanoma, head and neck, liver or kidney cancer. The sequencing used CD4+ or CD8+ T cells sorted from blood, collected in a trial of the OX40 agonist ivuxolimab. CDR3 amino acids: CASSLGGVEGNIQYF. The CDR3 DNA reads TGCGCCAGCAGCTTGGGAGGGGTGGAAGGAAACATTCAGTACTTC.